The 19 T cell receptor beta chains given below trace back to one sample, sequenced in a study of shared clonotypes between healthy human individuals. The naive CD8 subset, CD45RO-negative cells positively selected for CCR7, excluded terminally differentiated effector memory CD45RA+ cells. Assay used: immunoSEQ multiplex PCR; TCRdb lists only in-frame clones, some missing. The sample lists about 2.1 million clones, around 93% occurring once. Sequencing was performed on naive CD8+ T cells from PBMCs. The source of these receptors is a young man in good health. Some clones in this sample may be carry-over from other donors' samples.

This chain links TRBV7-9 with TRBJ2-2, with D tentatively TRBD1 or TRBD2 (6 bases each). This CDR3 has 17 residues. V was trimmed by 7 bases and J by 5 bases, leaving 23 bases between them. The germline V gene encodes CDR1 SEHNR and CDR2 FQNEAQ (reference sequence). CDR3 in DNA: TGTGCCAGCATAACACCGGACTGGGGGGCGTCAACCGGGGAGCTGTTTTTT. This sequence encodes CASITPDWGASTGELFF.

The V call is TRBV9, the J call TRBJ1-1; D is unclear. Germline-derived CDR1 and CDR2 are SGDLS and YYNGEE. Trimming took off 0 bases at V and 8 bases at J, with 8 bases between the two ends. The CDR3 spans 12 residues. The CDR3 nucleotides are TGTGCCAGCAGCGTAGGTGGCAAAGAAGCTTTCTTT. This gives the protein CASSVGGKEAFF.

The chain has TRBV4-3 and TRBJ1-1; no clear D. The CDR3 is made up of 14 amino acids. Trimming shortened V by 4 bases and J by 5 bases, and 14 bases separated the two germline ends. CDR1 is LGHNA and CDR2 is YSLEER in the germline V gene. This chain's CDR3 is CASSPKIKVTEAFF. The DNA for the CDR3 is TGCGCCAGCAGCCCAAAAATAAAGGTGACTGAAGCTTTCTTT.

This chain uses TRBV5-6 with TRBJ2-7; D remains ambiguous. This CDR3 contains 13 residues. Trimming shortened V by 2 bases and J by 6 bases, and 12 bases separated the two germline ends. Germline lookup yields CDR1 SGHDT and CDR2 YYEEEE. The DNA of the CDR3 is TGTGCCAGCAGCTTTCTGGCAGGAGCCGAGCAGTACTTC. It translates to CASSFLAGAEQYF.

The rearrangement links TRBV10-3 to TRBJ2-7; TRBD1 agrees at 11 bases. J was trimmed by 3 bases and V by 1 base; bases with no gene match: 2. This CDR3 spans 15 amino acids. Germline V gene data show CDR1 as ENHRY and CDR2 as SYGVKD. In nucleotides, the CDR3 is TGTGCCATCAGTGAGTGGACAGGGGGCGGCTACGAGCAGTACTTC. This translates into CAISEWTGGGYEQYF.

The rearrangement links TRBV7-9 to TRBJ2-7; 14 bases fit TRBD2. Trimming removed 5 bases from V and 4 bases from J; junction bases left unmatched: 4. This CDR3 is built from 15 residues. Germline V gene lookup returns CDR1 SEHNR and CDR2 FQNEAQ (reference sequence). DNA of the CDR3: TGTGCCAGCAGCCAGGGACTAGCGGGAGTTTACGAGCAGTACTTC. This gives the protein CASSQGLAGVYEQYF.

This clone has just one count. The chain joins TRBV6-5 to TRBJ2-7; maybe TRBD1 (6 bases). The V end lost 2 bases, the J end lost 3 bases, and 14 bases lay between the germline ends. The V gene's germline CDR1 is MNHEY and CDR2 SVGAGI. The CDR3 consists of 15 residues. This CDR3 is CASSYRAGDHYEQYF. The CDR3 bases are TGTGCCAGCAGTTACAGGGCAGGGGACCACTACGAGCAGTACTTC.

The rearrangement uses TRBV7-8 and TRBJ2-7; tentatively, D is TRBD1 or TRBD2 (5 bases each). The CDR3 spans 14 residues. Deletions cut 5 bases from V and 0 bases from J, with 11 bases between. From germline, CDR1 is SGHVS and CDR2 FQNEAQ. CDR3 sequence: CASSPRDGSYEQYF. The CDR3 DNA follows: TGTGCCAGCAGCCCCCGGGACGGCTCCTACGAGCAGTACTTC.

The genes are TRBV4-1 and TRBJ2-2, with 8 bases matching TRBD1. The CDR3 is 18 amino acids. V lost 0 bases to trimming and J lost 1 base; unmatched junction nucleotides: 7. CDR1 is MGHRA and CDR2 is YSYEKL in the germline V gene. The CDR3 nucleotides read TGCGCCAGCAGCCAAGATGCGGGGACAGGAATGAACACCGGGGAGCTGTTTTTT. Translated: CASSQDAGTGMNTGELFF.

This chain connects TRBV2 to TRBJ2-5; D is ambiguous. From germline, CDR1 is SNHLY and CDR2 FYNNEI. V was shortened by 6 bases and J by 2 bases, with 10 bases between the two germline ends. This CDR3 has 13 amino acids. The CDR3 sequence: CASSQWRQETQYF. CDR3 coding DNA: TGTGCCAGCAGCCAATGGCGGCAAGAGACCCAGTACTTC.

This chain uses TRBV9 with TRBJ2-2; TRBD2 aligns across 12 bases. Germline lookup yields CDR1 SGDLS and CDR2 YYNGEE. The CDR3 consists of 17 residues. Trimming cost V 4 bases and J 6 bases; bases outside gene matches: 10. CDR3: CASSTRLAGAVSGELFF. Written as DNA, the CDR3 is TGTGCCAGCAGCACCCGACTAGCGGGAGCAGTGTCCGGGGAGCTGTTTTTT.

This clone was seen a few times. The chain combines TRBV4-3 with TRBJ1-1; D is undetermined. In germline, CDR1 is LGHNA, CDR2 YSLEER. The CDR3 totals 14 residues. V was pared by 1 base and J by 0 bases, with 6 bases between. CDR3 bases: TGCGCCAGCAGCCAAGTGAGGGTGAACACTGAAGCTTTCTTT. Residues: CASSQVRVNTEAFF.

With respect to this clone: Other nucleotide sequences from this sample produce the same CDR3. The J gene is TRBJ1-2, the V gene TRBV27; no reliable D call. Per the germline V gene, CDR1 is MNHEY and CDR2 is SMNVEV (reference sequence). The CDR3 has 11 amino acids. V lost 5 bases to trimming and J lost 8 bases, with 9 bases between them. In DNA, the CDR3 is TGTGCCAGCAGTCAAGGGTCGGGCTACACCTTC. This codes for CASSQGSGYTF.

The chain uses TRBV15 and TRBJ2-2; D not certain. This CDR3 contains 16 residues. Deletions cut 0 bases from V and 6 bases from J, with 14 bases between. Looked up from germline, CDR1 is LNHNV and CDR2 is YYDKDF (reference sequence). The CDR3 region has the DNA TGTGCCACCAGCAGAGAAAGCTACTCAATTCCCGGGGAGCTGTTTTTT. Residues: CATSRESYSIPGELFF. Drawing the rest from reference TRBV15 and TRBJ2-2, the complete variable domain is DAMVIQNPRYQVTQFGKPVTLSCSQTLNHNVMYWYQQKSSQAPKLLFHYYDKDFNNEADTPDNFQSRRPNTSFCFLDIRSPGLGDTAMYLCATSRESYSIPGELFFGEGSRLTVL.

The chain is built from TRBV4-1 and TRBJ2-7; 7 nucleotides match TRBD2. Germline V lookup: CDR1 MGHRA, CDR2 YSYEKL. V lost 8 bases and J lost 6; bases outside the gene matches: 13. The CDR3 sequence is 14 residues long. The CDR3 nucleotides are TGCGCCAGCGGCGGGACTACTCTCCATCGCGAGCAGTACTTC. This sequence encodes CASGGTTLHREQYF.

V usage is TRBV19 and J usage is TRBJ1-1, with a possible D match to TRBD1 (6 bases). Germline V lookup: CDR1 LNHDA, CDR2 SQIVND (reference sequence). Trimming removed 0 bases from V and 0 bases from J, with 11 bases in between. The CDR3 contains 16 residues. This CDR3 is CASSIDRTVMNTEAFF. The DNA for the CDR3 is TGTGCCAGTAGTATAGACCGGACAGTTATGAACACTGAAGCTTTCTTT.

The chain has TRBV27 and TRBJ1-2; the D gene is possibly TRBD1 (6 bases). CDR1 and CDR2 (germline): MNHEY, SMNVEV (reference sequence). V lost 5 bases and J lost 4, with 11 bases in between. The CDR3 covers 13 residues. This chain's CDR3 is CASSGRGAYGYTF. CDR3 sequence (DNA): TGTGCCAGCAGTGGTAGGGGGGCCTATGGCTACACCTTC.

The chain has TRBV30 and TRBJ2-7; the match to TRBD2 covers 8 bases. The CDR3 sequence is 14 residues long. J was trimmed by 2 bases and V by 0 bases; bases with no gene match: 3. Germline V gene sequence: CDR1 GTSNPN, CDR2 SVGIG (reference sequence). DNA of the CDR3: TGTGCCTGGAGTGTACTGGGACTAGCCTACGAGCAGTACTTC. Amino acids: CAWSVLGLAYEQYF.

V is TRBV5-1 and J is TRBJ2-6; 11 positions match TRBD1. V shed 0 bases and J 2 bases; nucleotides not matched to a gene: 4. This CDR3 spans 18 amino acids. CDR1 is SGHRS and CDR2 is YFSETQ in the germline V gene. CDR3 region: CASSLVWTGGAGANVLTF. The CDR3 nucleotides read TGCGCCAGCAGCTTGGTCTGGACAGGGGGCGCTGGGGCCAACGTCCTGACTTTC.